The rows below give T cell receptor beta chains drawn from one sample of a study of control samples from healthy donors and cancer patients. Profiled with immunoSEQ multiplex PCR; TCRdb holds only in-frame clones, not every one. This table has 85,000 to 95,000 clones, around 89% appearing once. The specimen sequenced was blood. Source of these receptors: a woman aged 70-85 years in good health. The CDR3 runs from the conserved cysteine through the conserved F or W.

CDR3aa	v_gene	j_gene	len
CAIGGGLTSDYNEQFF	TRBV10-3	TRBJ2-1	16
CASSLGGREKLFF	TRBV7-9	TRBJ1-4	13
CASSQDYSTSRTGPRGANVLTF	TRBV3-1/TRBV3-2	TRBJ2-6	22
CATSSDRGNYGYTF	TRBV15	TRBJ1-2	14
CASSKGQGSTDTQYF	TRBV5-6	TRBJ2-3	15
CASTESPTNEKLFF	TRBV25-1	TRBJ1-4	14
CASSLTGDTEAFF	TRBV5-1	TRBJ1-1	13
CASSVGQGANTEAFF	TRBV9	TRBJ1-1	15
CASSLGVQPQHF	TRBV7-9	TRBJ1-5	12
CASSPQGAVLYEQYF	TRBV7-2	TRBJ2-7	15
CAIMDGLKYEQYF	TRBV10-3	TRBJ2-7	13
CASSTGILWRRANVLTF	TRBV18	TRBJ2-6	17
CASSSQGGTGELFF	TRBV5-8	TRBJ2-2	14
CASSHQGASVDEQFF	TRBV5-1	TRBJ2-1	15
CASNLQGAGQPQHF	TRBV10-2	TRBJ1-5	14
CASSLPRLSSNYGYTF	TRBV5-4	TRBJ1-2	16
CASSATQGLNYGYTF	TRBV7-2	TRBJ1-2	15
CASSQRGQDTQYF	TRBV3-1/TRBV3-2	TRBJ2-3	13
CSARRLEAFF	TRBV20-1	TRBJ1-1	10
CASSRGGGSIYEQYF	TRBV4-1	TRBJ2-7	15
CASSLEASSYSGNTIYF	TRBV5-1	TRBJ1-3	17
CASSSRTDTQYF	TRBV5-1	TRBJ2-3	12
CASSTLWGTSTDTQYF	TRBV9	TRBJ2-3	16
CASSLLPAGGREQYF	TRBV27	TRBJ2-7	15
CASSLYTSEQYF	TRBV28	TRBJ2-7	12
CSASIRLGVEETQYF	TRBV20-1	TRBJ2-5	15
CASSFGTSLGKNTEAFF	TRBV5-1	TRBJ1-1	17
CASSMVQGIQRTDTQYF	TRBV19	TRBJ2-3	17
CASSSKGDRGPIGYTF	TRBV7-8	TRBJ1-2	16
CAIRERDRINYGYTF	TRBV10-3	TRBJ1-2	15
CASSIMLADNNEQFF	TRBV19	TRBJ2-1	15
CASSGNRAGYTF	TRBV2	TRBJ1-2	12
CATRSTGGTGYTF	TRBV19	TRBJ1-2	13
CASSMSGVNQPQHF	TRBV19	TRBJ1-5	14
CASSLPPGELFF	TRBV7-8	TRBJ2-2	12
CASSTHWPQHF	TRBV6-5	TRBJ1-5	11
CASSQAGARGYTF	TRBV3-1/TRBV3-2	TRBJ1-2	13
CASSRGTSGSYNEQFF	TRBV4-1	TRBJ2-1	16
CASSQDAGLADYNEQFF	TRBV3-1/TRBV3-2	TRBJ2-1	17
CASSLSEGTNTGELFF	TRBV5-4	TRBJ2-2	16
CSASRGNQETQYF	TRBV20-1	TRBJ2-5	13
CASSPDPGFTDTQYF	TRBV3-1/TRBV3-2	TRBJ2-3	15
CASSIDGAGANVLTF	TRBV19	TRBJ2-6	15
CASGLALGAGRGFVYGYTF	TRBV12-5	TRBJ1-2	19
CSVGDSSYEQYF	TRBV29-1	TRBJ2-7	12
CASSLGAGTNTEAFF	TRBV28	TRBJ1-1	15
CASASSFEVSPLHF	TRBV5-1	TRBJ1-6	14
CASSLGSGEAFF	TRBV5-1	TRBJ1-1	12
CASSLEGRTNQPQHF	TRBV11-2	TRBJ1-5	15